The clone carrying this T cell receptor beta chain was recorded only once. The data are from a study of T cell changes during pregnancy in multiple sclerosis. Germline V gene data show CDR1 as KGHSH and CDR2 as LQKENI. CDR3 length: 18 residues. Trimming took off 4 bases at V and 0 bases at J, with 19 bases between the two ends. TCRdb keeps only in-frame clones here, not all; method: immunoSEQ multiplex PCR. The sample holds tens of thousands of clones, 94% seen once. The specimen comprised peripheral blood, sampled in the third trimester of pregnancy. The chain employs TRBV18 and TRBJ1-3, with a possible D match to TRBD1 (6 bases). This clonotype was sampled from a female donor with multiple sclerosis, enrolled in a pregnancy study. This CDR3 reads CASSLTPAGTSSGNTIYF. CDR3 in DNA: TGTGCCAGCTCACTTACCCCCGCCGGGACATCCTCTGGAAACACCATATATTTT. Full variable domain (remainder filled in from reference TRBV18 and TRBJ1-3): NAGVMQNPRHLVRRRGQEARLRCSPMKGHSHVYWYRQLPEEGLKFMVYLQKENIIDESGMPKERFSAEFPKEGPSILRIQQVVRGDSAAYFCASSLTPAGTSSGNTIYFGEGSWLTVV.